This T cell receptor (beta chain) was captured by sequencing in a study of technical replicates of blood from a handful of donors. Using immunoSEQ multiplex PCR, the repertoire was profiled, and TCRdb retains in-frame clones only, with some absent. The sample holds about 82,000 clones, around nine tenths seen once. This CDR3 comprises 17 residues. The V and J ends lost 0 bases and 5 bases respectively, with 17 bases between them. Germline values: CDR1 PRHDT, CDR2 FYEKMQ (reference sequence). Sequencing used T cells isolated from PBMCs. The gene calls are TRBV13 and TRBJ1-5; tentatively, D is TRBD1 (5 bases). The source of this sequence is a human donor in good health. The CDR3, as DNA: TGTGCCAGCAGCTTAGGTCCGGGGGGTCGAGGGGATCAGCCCCAGCATTTT. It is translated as CASSLGPGGRGDQPQHF. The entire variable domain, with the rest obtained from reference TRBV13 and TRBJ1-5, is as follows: AAGVIQSPRHLIKEKRETATLKCYPIPRHDTVYWYQQGPGQDPQFLISFYEKMQSDKGSIPDRFSAQQFSDYHSELNMSSLELGDSALYFCASSLGPGGRGDQPQHFGDGTRLSIL.